This T cell receptor (beta chain) originates from a study of blood T cell repertoires in COVID-19. Study summary: Sample material is recorded as cDNA or gDNA derived from T cells, B-cell-depleted T cells, or PBMCs.

Residents of 24 US areas, aged roughly 18 to 90 years, made up the participants. Germline CDR1 reads SGHAT; CDR2 reads FQNNGV. The CDR3 consists of 14 residues. Trimming stripped 0 bases from V and 9 bases from J, with 14 bases between. Methods used by the authors: Reference gene primer amplification gave nucleated cell count estimates. Sequencing was performed with immunoSEQ multiplex PCR; in TCRdb, only in-frame clones are kept and a portion is missing. V, J and clone size reflect that table, while D and trimming were determined from the DNA. Of about 200,000 clones in the sample, 86% are singletons; the top ten hold 4.5% to 6.5%.

The sequence derives from a man aged 35-49 years with acute COVID-19. Material for sequencing was PBMCs or T cells enriched from blood (not recorded which). V and J are TRBV11-2 and TRBJ2-5; a weak D match, TRBD2 (6 bases). The CDR3 loop reads CASSLDRARRAQYF. As DNA, the CDR3 is TGTGCCAGCAGCTTAGATCGGGCCCGGAGGGCCCAGTACTTC.